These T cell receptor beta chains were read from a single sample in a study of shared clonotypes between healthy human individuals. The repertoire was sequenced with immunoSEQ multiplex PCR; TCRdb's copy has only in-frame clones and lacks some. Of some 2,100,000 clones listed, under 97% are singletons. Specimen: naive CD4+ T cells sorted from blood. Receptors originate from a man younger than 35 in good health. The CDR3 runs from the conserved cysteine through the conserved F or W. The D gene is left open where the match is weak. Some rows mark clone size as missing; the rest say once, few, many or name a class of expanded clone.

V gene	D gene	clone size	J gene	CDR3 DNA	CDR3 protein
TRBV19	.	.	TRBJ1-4	TGTGCCAGTAGTGGGGCGTGGCAAGCCACTAATGAAAAACTGTTTTTT	CASSGAWQATNEKLFF
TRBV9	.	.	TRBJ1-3	TGTGCCAGCAGCGTAGAATCGGGGGGTCCGCTCGGGGACACCATATATTTT	CASSVESGGPLGDTIYF
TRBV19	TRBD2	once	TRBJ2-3	TGTGCCAGTAGTATGGGGCTAGCGGGAGTAGGTGGCACAGATACGCAGTATTTT	CASSMGLAGVGGTDTQYF
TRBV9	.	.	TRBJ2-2	TGTGCCAGCAGCGTAGGTCCCCTTTCGAGCGGGGAGCTGTTTTTT	CASSVGPLSSGELFF
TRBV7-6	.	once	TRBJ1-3	TGTGCCAGCAGCTTAGACTCTGGAAACACCATATATTTT	CASSLDSGNTIYF
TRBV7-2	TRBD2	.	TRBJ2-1	TGTGCCAGCAGCTTACCACTAGCGGGAGGGCCCTCCTACAATGAGCAGTTCTTC	CASSLPLAGGPSYNEQFF
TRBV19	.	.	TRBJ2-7	TGTGCCAGTAGTTCACGGCGGCCTAGCGATAGCGGCGAGCAGTACTTC	CASSSRRPSDSGEQYF
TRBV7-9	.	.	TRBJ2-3	TGTGCCAGCAGCTTATTAGTTGTTCGCGATACGCAGTATTTT	CASSLLVVRDTQYF
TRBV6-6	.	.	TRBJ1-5	TGTGCCAGCAGTTACGGAGGGGCGAGCAATCAGCCCCAGCATTTT	CASSYGGASNQPQHF
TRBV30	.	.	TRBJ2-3	TGTGCCTGGAGTGCTGGGGCGCGGGCAGATACGCAGTATTTT	CAWSAGARADTQYF
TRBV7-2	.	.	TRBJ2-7	TGTGCCAGCAGCTCCCGGCCCCGCTTCTCTCAGTACTTC	CASSSRPRFSQYF
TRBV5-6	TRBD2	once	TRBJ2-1	TGTGCCAGCAGCCGGATAAACGTAGCGGGGCAAAAAAACAATGAGCAGTTCTTC	CASSRINVAGQKNNEQFF
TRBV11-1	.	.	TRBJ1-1	TGTGCCAGCAGCTTACAAAGGAACACTGAAGCTTTCTTT	CASSLQRNTEAFF
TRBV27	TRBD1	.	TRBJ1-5	TGTGCCAGCAGTTTGTCAGGGGGCGGGGACAATCAGCCCCAGCATTTT	CASSLSGGGDNQPQHF
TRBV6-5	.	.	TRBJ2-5	TGTGCCAGCAGGTCCGAAGGGCGGTGGGAGACCCAGTACTTC	CASRSEGRWETQYF
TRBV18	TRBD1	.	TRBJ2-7	TGTGCCAGCTCACCTACCGGGACAGGGAGGGTCGAGCAGTACTTC	CASSPTGTGRVEQYF
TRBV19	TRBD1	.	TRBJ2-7	TGTGCCAGTAGTAGGCCAGGACAGGGCCCCTACGAGCAGTACTTC	CASSRPGQGPYEQYF
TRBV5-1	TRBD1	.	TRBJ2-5	TGCGCCAGCAGCCCCTTGACAGGGCCACAAGAGACCCAGTACTTC	CASSPLTGPQETQYF
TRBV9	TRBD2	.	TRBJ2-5	TGTGCCAGCAGCATCCGGGACTATAAAGAGACCCAGTACTTC	CASSIRDYKETQYF
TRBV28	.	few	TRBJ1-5	TGTGCCAGCAGTTTCGGGGGGAAGACCCAGCATTTT	CASSFGGKTQHF
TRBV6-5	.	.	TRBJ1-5	TGTGCCAGCAGTTCCACAAATTCCATTAGCAATCAGCCCCAGCATTTT	CASSSTNSISNQPQHF
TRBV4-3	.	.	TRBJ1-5	TGCGCCAGCAGCCAAGAAAGTGCTCAGCCCCAGCATTTT	CASSQESAQPQHF